This entry describes one T cell receptor beta chain. Its antigen is undetermined. This sample was taken from a study of shared clonotypes between healthy human individuals. Turning to the study itself: The cohort comprised a couple of women and a few men. Their ages spanned 18 to 49 years. Study-wide results and limits: Exclusively blood specimens were collected; tissue repertoires likely differ.

Study donors comprised healthy, HIV-negative adults devoid of recent acute infection or vaccination. Approximately 100 million PBMCs per unsorted sample were used for genomic DNA. TCRdb keeps only in-frame clones here, not all; method: immunoSEQ multiplex PCR. The table has around 500,000 clones, 81% seen once; the top ten hold about 13%. Germline V CDR1 and CDR2: MDHEN, SYDVKM. CDR3 length equals 15 residues. J lost 4 bases, V lost 6 bases, and 11 bases had no gene match. This sequence originates from a middle-aged woman in good health. Some clones in this sample may be carry-over from other donors' samples. The specimen sequenced was PBMCs. The chain links TRBV28 to TRBJ2-5, with 7 bases fitting TRBD2. Written as DNA, the CDR3 is TGTGCCAGCAGCCCCCAGCTGGGGGAGGGAGAGACCCAGTACTTC. Its translation: CASSPQLGEGETQYF.